This T cell receptor beta chain was recorded in a study of PD-1 blockade in classical Hodgkin lymphoma. Relapse after autologous stem cell transplantation occurred in every patient, and brentuximab vedotin exposure varied. This clone was found once. Using immunoSEQ multiplex PCR, the repertoire was profiled, and TCRdb retains in-frame clones only, with some absent. The data hold 35,000 to 40,000 clones, with almost 90% observed a single time. Sequences were derived from peripheral blood mononuclear cells (PBMCs), sampled before the second cycle of nivolumab. The sequence was obtained from a human donor with classical Hodgkin lymphoma.

The CDR3 loop reads CASSFDGGIYEQYF. CDR3 nucleotide sequence: TGTGCCAGCAGCTTCGACGGGGGGATCTACGAGCAGTACTTC. The chain is built from TRBV5-5 and TRBJ2-7; 7 nucleotides line up with TRBD2. CDR3 size: 14 residues. In germline, CDR1 is SGHKS, CDR2 YYEKEE (reference sequence). With V trimmed by 2 bases and J by 3 bases, 5 bases remained unmatched.